This T cell receptor beta chain was found in a study of control samples from healthy donors and cancer patients. Sequencing was performed with immunoSEQ multiplex PCR; in TCRdb, only in-frame clones are kept and a portion is missing. The repertoire holds roughly 190,000 clones, about nine tenths seen once, with approximately 1.5% in the top ten. Germline assignment: CDR1 SGHTA and CDR2 FQGTGA. The CDR3 extends over 14 amino acids. Unmatched junction bases numbered 8, after V lost 5 bases and J lost 6 bases. The receptor was isolated from a woman aged 25 to 39 in good health. Sequencing was done on a sample of blood. The J gene is TRBJ2-5, the V gene TRBV7-3; 8 bases map to TRBD1. The CDR3 spells CASSDGQGRKTQYF. The CDR3 DNA sequence: TGTGCCAGCAGCGACGGACAGGGCAGGAAGACCCAGTACTTC.